Following are 16 T cell receptor beta chains from one sample sequenced in a study of technical replicates of blood from a handful of donors. The method was immunoSEQ multiplex PCR; TCRdb's version includes in-frame clones alone and lacks a portion of them. The table lists about 57,000 clones, around 90% of them singletons. Material for sequencing was PBMCs. These receptor sequences come from a human donor in good health. Some clones in this sample may be carry-over from other donors' samples.

V gene TRBV5-6 combines with J gene TRBJ2-5, with a tentative D call TRBD2 (5 bases). The germline CDR1 and CDR2 sequences are SGHDT and YYEEEE. The CDR3 runs 13 residues. V lost 1 base to trimming and J lost 2 bases, with 6 bases between them. The CDR3: CASSLRGQETQYF. The CDR3 nucleotides are TGTGCCAGCAGCTTGCGGGGACAAGAGACCCAGTACTTC.

V is TRBV30 and J is TRBJ2-7; 9 nucleotides agree with TRBD2. Germline loops: CDR1 GTSNPN, CDR2 SVGIG (reference sequence). Trimming cost V 3 bases and J 6 bases; bases outside gene matches: 9. This CDR3 comprises 14 residues. CDR3 region: CAWRRSGSRVEQYF. The CDR3 DNA follows: TGTGCCTGGAGACGTAGCGGGAGTCGCGTCGAGCAGTACTTC.

V gene TRBV7-8 combines with J gene TRBJ1-2, with a tentative D call TRBD1 (5 bases). CDR1 SGHVS and CDR2 FQNEAQ come from the germline V gene. The CDR3 runs to 15 residues. Trimming removed 1 base from V and 4 bases from J, with 13 bases in between. The CDR3 DNA follows: TGTGCCAGCAGCTTAGGTTGGCAGGGAGGCTATGGCTACACCTTC. This encodes CASSLGWQGGYGYTF.

The gene calls are TRBV25-1 and TRBJ1-1; 12 bases agree with TRBD1. Germline V gives CDR1 MGHDK, CDR2 SYGVNS. V was clipped by 3 bases and J by 4 bases; unmatched bases: 3. The CDR3 spans 15 residues. DNA for the CDR3: TGTGCCAGCAGTGAGGGGACAGGGGGCCGCACTGAAGCTTTCTTT. The encoded protein is CASSEGTGGRTEAFF.

The chain employs TRBV6-1 and TRBJ2-7, with D possibly TRBD2 on 6 matching bases. The germline V gene encodes CDR1 MNHNS and CDR2 SASEGT. The CDR3 is 15 amino acids. V lost 3 bases and J lost 4, with 16 bases in between. CDR3 amino acids: CASSDIRSSVYEQYF. Written as DNA, the CDR3 is TGTGCCAGCAGTGATATCCGCTCTAGCGTATACGAGCAGTACTTC.

V and J are TRBV11-2 and TRBJ2-7; 8 bases are a match to TRBD2. Germline loops: CDR1 SGHAT, CDR2 FQNNGV. CDR3 length equals 14 residues. Germline trimming cut 5 bases from V and 3 bases from J; bases unmatched to any gene: 6. CDR3 nucleotides: TGTGCCAGCAGCCAGCCGGGACTAGTCTACGAGCAGTACTTC. It specifies CASSQPGLVYEQYF.

This clone was seen a single time. The rearrangement joins TRBV30 to TRBJ2-5; maybe TRBD1 (5 bases). The J call may not be correct, given that the DNA end is closer to TRBJ2-7. This CDR3 is 16 amino acids long. CDR1 and CDR2 (germline): GTSNPN, SVGIG (reference sequence). The CDR3 DNA reads as TGTGCCTGGAGCCCGGCAGGGATCTACAAGACCTACGAGCAGTACTTC. It yields the protein CAWSPAGIYKTYEQYF.

The chain has TRBV4-1 and TRBJ2-1, with 7 bases lining up with TRBD1. Per germline, CDR1 MGHRA and CDR2 YSYEKL. Trimming cost V 3 bases and J 1 base; bases outside gene matches: 3. The CDR3 contains 15 residues. CDR3 residues: CASSHAGGSYNEQFF. CDR3 DNA: TGCGCCAGCAGCCATGCAGGGGGTTCCTACAATGAGCAGTTCTTC.

This chain links TRBV7-2 with TRBJ1-4, with D uncertain. Germline CDR1 and CDR2: SGHTA and FQGNSA. This CDR3 comprises 13 residues. Deletions cut 2 bases from V and 8 bases from J, with 9 bases between. The DNA for the CDR3 is TGTGCCAGCAGCTTAAGGTCGGGGGAAAAACTGTTTTTT. Translation gives CASSLRSGEKLFF. The variable domain in full, completed from reference TRBV7-2 and TRBJ1-4, reads GAGVSQSPSNKVTEKGKDVELRCDPISGHTALYWYRQSLGQGLEFLIYFQGNSAPDKSGLPSDRFSAERTGGSVSTLTIQRTQQEDSAVYLCASSLRSGEKLFFGSGTQLSVL.

This chain joins TRBV7-9 and TRBJ2-3, with 13 bases lining up with TRBD2. Germline CDR1 and CDR2: SEHNR and FQNEAQ (reference sequence). The CDR3 length is 17 residues. V was clipped by 2 bases and J by 2 bases; unmatched bases: 4. CDR3 loop: CASSLTSGGADTDTQYF. The CDR3 DNA follows: TGTGCCAGCAGCTTAACTAGCGGGGGGGCCGACACAGATACGCAGTATTTT.

The gene calls are TRBV4-2 and TRBJ1-2; 8 bases are a match to TRBD1. Germline V gives CDR1 LGHNA, CDR2 YNFKEQ. The ends lost 0 bases at V and 7 bases at J; junction bases unmatched: 1. This CDR3 has 13 residues. The CDR3 coding sequence is TGTGCCAGCAGCCAAGAGGACAGGGCTGGCTACACCTTC. It specifies CASSQEDRAGYTF.

V and J are TRBV18 and TRBJ1-1; no definite D call. Trimming left V 4 bases short and J 2 bases short, with 5 bases between. Germline CDR1 and CDR2: KGHSH and LQKENI. The length of the CDR3 is 12 residues. In DNA, the CDR3 is TGTGCCAGCTCACGACAAAACACTGAAGCTTTCTTT. Encoded protein: CASSRQNTEAFF.

This chain links TRBV4-1 with TRBJ2-1; D uncertain. V lost 0 bases to trimming and J lost 0 bases, with 12 bases between them. The germline V gene encodes CDR1 MGHRA and CDR2 YSYEKL. This CDR3 has 17 amino acids. CDR3 amino acids: CASSQDRRTTSYNEQFF. In DNA, the CDR3 is TGCGCCAGCAGCCAAGATAGACGAACTACCTCCTACAATGAGCAGTTCTTC.

The chain combines TRBV9 with TRBJ2-3, with 8 bases that match TRBD2. Germline CDR1 is SGDLS and CDR2 is YYNGEE. After removal of 4 bases from V and 1 base from J, the junction contained 5 bases not matched to a gene. The CDR3 loop spans 15 amino acids. The CDR3 DNA reads as TGTGCCAGCAGCCAGCGGGGGACCCGCACAGATACGCAGTATTTT. Translated, it gives CASSQRGTRTDTQYF. The entire variable domain, with the rest obtained from reference TRBV9 and TRBJ2-3, is as follows: DSGVTQTPKHLITATGQRVTLRCSPRSGDLSVYWYQQSLDQGLQFLIQYYNGEERAKGNILERFSAQQFPDLHSELNLSSLELGDSALYFCASSQRGTRTDTQYFGPGTRLTVL.

The J gene is TRBJ2-5, the V gene TRBV5-8; D is unresolved. Between the trimmed V and J ends, which lost 3 bases and 5 bases, there was a span of 14 bases. CDR3 size: 14 residues. Germline V gives CDR1 SGHTS, CDR2 YDEGEE. DNA of the CDR3: TGTGCCAGCAGCTCCGTGTTCGCCGGGGAGACCCAGTACTTC. Its protein product is CASSSVFAGETQYF.

The CDR3 loop is CASSRAGGPSETQYF. CDR3 DNA sequence: TGTGCCAGCTCTCGAGCGGGGGGGCCGTCGGAGACCCAGTACTTC. This sequence joins TRBV18 and TRBJ2-5, with TRBD2 identical over 10 bases. The J segment lost 5 bases and the V segment lost 6 bases, leaving 9 bases of the junction unmatched. Germline CDR1 reads KGHSH; CDR2 reads LQKENI. The CDR3 spans 15 residues.